This T cell receptor beta chain came from a study of T cell repertoires in cytomegalovirus infection. Study-wide background: Based on public TCR beta signatures, there were indications of CMV infection and of a matching HLA type. General study findings and limits: Totalled public TCR beta family frequency picked out people who carried CMV plus the relevant HLA. In two of eight donors, the top clonotype was HLA-C-restricted CMV-specific.

One entry per CDR3 protein results from TCRdb running MiXCR on the reads. The sample contains about 300,000 distinct CDR3 sequences, roughly a tenth of which appear only once. This clonotype has more than one count but fewer than ten. What it binds is unknown. The CDR3 is made up of 15 amino acids. Losses at the gene ends were 7 bases for V and 2 bases for J; bases not matched to a gene: 8. The chain has TRBV12-3 or TRBV12-4 and TRBJ1-5, with 7 bases lining up with TRBD1. The sequencing input was PBMCs. This receptor was identified in a human donor in good health (CMV status not recorded). Some clones in this sample may be carry-over from other donors' samples. The CDR3 bases are TGTGCCAGCACCGTAACAGGGGACGGCAATCAGCCCCAGCATTTT. This codes for CASTVTGDGNQPQHF.